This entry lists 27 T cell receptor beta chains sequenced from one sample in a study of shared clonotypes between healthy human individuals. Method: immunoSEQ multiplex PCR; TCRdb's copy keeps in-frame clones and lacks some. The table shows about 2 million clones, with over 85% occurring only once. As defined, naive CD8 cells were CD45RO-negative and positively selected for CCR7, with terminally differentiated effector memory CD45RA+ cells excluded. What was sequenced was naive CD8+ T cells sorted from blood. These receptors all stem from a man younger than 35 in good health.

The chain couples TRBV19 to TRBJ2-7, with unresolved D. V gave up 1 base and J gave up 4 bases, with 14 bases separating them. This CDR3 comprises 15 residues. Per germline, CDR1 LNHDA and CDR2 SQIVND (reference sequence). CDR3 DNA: TGTGCCAGTAGTATAGCTTGGGGAAAGAGATACGAGCAGTACTTC. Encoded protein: CASSIAWGKRYEQYF.

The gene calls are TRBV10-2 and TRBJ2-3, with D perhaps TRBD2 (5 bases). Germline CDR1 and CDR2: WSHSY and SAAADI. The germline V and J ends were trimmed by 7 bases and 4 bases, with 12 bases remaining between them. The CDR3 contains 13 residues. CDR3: CASTRGPADTQYF. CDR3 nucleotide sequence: TGCGCCAGCACCCGGGGTCCCGCAGATACGCAGTATTTT.

CDR3 in DNA: TGCGCCAGCAGCCAAGATGGGACTAGCATTTACAATGAGCAGTTCTTC. Translating it yields CASSQDGTSIYNEQFF. This chain connects TRBV4-3 to TRBJ2-1; 9 positions match TRBD2. This CDR3 has 16 residues. With 0 bases clipped from V and 4 bases from J, the junction kept 4 bases outside the gene matches. Germline loops: CDR1 LGHNA, CDR2 YSLEER.

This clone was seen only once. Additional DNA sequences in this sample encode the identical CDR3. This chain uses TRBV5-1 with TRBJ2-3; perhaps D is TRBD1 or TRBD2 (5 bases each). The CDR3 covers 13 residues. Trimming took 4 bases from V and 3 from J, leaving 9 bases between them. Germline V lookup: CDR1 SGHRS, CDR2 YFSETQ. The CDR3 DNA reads TGCGCCAGCAGCGAGGGGCCGACAGATACGCAGTATTTT. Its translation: CASSEGPTDTQYF.

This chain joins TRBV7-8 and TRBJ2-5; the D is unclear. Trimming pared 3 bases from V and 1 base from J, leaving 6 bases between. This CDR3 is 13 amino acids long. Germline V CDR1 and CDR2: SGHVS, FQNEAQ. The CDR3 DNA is TGTGCCAGCAGCTTTCTCCCCCAAGAGACCCAGTACTTC. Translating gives CASSFLPQETQYF.

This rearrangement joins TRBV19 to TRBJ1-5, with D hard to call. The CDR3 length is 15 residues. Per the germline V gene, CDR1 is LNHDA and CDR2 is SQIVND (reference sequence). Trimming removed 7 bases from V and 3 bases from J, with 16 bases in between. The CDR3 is CASTPRERINQPQHF. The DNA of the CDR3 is TGTGCCAGTACCCCGAGGGAACGGATCAATCAGCCCCAGCATTTT.

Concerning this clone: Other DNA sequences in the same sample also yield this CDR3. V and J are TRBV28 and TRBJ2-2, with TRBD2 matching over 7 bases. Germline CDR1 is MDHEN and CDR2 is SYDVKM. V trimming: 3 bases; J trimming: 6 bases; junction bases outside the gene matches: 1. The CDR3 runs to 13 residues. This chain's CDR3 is CASSFRGAGELFF. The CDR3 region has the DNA TGTGCCAGCAGTTTTCGGGGGGCCGGGGAGCTGTTTTTT. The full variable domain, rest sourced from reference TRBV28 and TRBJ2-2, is DVKVTQSSRYLVKRTGEKVFLECVQDMDHENMFWYRQDPGLGLRLIYFSYDVKMKEKGDIPEGYSVSREKKERFSLILESASTNQTSMYLCASSFRGAGELFFGEGSRLTVL.

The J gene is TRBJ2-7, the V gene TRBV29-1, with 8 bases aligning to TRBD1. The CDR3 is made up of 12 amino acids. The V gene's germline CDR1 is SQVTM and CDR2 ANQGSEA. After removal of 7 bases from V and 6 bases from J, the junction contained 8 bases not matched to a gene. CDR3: CSAEDRVGEQYF. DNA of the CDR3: TGCAGCGCCGAGGACAGGGTAGGCGAGCAGTACTTC.

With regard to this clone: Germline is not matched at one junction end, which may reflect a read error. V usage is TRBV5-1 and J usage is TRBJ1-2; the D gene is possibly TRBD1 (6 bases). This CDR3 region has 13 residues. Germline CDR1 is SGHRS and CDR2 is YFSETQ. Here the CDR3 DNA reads TGTGCCAGCAGCTTTTGGGGGGCTGATGGCTACACCTTC. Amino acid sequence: CASSFWGADGYTF. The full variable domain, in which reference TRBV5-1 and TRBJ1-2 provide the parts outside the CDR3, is KAGVTQTPRYLIKTRGQQVTLSCSPISGHRSVSWYQQTPGQGLQFLFEYFSETQRNKGNFPGRFSGRQFSNSRSEMNVSTLELGDSALYLCASSFWGADGYTFGSGTRLTVV.

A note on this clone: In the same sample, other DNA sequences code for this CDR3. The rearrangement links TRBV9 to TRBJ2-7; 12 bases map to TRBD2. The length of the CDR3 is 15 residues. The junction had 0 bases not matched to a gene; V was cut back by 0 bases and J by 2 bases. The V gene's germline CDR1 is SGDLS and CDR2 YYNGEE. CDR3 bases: TGTGCCAGCAGCGTAGGACTAGCGGGGGCCTACGAGCAGTACTTC. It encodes CASSVGLAGAYEQYF.

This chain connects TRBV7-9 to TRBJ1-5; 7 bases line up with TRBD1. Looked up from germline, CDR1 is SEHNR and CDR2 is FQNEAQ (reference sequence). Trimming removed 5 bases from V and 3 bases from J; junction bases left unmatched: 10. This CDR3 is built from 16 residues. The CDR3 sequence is CASSPSGQPVNQPQHF. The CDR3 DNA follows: TGTGCCAGCAGCCCATCGGGACAGCCGGTCAATCAGCCCCAGCATTTT.

The CDR3 region is CASSLGGGRAYNEQFF. The CDR3 DNA follows: TGCGCCAGCAGCCTGGGGGGCGGGAGGGCCTACAATGAGCAGTTCTTC. V is TRBV4-1 and J is TRBJ2-1; TRBD2 aligns across 9 bases. Per germline, CDR1 MGHRA and CDR2 YSYEKL. J was trimmed by 2 bases and V by 4 bases; bases with no gene match: 6. CDR3 length: 16 amino acids.

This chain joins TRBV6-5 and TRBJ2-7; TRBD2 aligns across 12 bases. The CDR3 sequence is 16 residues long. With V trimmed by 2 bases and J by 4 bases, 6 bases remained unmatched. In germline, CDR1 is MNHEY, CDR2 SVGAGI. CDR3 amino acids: CASSYGLAGGPYEQYF. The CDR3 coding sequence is TGTGCCAGCAGTTACGGGCTAGCGGGAGGGCCGTACGAGCAGTACTTC.

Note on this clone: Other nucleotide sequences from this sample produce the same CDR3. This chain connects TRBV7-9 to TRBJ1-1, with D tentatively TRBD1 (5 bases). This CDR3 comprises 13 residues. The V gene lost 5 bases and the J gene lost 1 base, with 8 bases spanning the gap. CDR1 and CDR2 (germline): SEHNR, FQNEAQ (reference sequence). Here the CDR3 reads CASSLGQNTEAFF. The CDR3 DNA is TGTGCCAGCAGCCTTGGACAGAACACTGAAGCTTTCTTT. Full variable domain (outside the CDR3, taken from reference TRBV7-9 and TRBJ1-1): DTGVSQNPRHKITKRGQNVTFRCDPISEHNRLYWYRQTLGQGPEFLTYFQNEAQLEKSRLLSDRFSAERPKGSFSTLEIQRTEQGDSAMYLCASSLGQNTEAFFGQGTRLTVV.

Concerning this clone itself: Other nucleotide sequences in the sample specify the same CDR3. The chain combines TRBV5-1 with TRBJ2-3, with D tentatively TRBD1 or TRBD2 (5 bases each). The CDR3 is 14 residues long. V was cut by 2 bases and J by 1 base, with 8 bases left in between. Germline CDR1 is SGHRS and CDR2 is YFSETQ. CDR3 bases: TGCGCCAGCAGCTTACTAGGGGGCACAGATACGCAGTATTTT. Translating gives CASSLLGGTDTQYF. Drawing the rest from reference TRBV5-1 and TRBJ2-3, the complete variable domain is KAGVTQTPRYLIKTRGQQVTLSCSPISGHRSVSWYQQTPGQGLQFLFEYFSETQRNKGNFPGRFSGRQFSNSRSEMNVSTLELGDSALYLCASSLLGGTDTQYFGPGTRLTVL.

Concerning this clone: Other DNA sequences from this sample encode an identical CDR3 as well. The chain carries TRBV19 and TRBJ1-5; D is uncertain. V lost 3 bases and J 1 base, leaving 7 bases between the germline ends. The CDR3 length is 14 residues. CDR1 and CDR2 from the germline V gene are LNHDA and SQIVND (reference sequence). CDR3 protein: CASSIYDSNQPQHF. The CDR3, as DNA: TGTGCCAGTAGTATTTACGACAGCAATCAGCCCCAGCATTTT.

The CDR3 bases are TGTGCCAGCAGCCCGATCGGGGGGCTGAACACCGGGGAGCTGTTTTTT. Translating it yields CASSPIGGLNTGELFF. The V gene is TRBV7-9, the J gene TRBJ2-2; D possibly corresponds to TRBD2 (7 bases). V was shortened by 5 bases and J by 1 base, with 14 bases between the two germline ends. The CDR3 totals 16 residues. From germline, CDR1 is SEHNR and CDR2 FQNEAQ (reference sequence).

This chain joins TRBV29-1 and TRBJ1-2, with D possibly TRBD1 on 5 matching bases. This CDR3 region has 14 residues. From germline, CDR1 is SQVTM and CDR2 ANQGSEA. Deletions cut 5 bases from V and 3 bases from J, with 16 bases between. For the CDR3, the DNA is TGCAGCGTTCTTTTTCCGGGGGGGGACTATGGCTACACCTTC. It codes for CSVLFPGGDYGYTF.

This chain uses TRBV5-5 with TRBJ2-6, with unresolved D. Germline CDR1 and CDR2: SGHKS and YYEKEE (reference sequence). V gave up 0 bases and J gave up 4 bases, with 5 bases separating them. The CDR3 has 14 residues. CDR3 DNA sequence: TGTGCCAGCAGCTTGGAGGGAGGGGCCAACGTCCTGACTTTC. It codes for CASSLEGGANVLTF.

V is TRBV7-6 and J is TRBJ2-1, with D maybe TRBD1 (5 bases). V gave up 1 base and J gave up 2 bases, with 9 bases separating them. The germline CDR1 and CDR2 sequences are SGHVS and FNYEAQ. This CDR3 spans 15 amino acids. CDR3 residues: CASSLVETAYNEQFF. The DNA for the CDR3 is TGTGCCAGCAGCTTAGTCGAGACAGCCTACAATGAGCAGTTCTTC.

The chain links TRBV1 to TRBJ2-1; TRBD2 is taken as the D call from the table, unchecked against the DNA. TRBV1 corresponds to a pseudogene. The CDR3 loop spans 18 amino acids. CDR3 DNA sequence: TGCACCAGCAGCCCCTTTGGCGGAACGTCATCCCTCTACAATGAGCAGTTCTTC. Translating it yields CTSSPFGGTSSLYNEQFF.

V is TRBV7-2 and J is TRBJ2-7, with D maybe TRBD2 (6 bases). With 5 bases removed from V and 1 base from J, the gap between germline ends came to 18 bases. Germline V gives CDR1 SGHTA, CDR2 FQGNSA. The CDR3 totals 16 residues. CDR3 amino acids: CASSQSRDSFSYEQYF. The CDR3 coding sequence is TGTGCCAGCAGCCAGAGCCGGGACTCTTTTTCCTACGAGCAGTACTTC.

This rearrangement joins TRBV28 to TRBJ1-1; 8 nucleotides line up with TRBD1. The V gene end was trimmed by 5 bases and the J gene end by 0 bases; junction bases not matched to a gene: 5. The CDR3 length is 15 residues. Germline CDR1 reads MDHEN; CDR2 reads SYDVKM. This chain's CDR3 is CASSRDRFLNTEAFF. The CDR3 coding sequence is TGTGCCAGCAGTCGGGACAGGTTTTTGAACACTGAAGCTTTCTTT.

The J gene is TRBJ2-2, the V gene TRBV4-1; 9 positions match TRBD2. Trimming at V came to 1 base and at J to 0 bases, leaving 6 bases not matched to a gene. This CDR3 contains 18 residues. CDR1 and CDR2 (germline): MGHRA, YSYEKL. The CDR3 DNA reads TGCGCCAGCAGCCAAGCGGATAGCGGGGGTACGAACACCGGGGAGCTGTTTTTT. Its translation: CASSQADSGGTNTGELFF.

The CDR3 coding sequence is TGTGCGACCGAGCGGGAGGGCACCTACAATGAGCAGTTCTTC. Its translation: CATEREGTYNEQFF. The chain employs TRBV7-2 and TRBJ2-1; 10 bases agree with TRBD2. The CDR3 covers 14 residues. CDR1 is SGHTA, CDR2 FQGNSA, per germline.

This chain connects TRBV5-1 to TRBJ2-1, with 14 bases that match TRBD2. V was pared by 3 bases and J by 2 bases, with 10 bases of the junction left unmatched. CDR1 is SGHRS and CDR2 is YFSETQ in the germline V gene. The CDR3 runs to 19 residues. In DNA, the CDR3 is TGCGCCAGCAGCTCGTCCGGGACTAGCGGGAGCCCTGCCTACAATGAGCAGTTCTTC. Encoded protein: CASSSSGTSGSPAYNEQFF.

CDR3 DNA sequence: TGTGCCAGCAGCCAAGGACAGAGAGACTATGGCTACACCTTC. As protein: CASSQGQRDYGYTF. V is TRBV14 and J is TRBJ1-2; the D gene is possibly TRBD1 (5 bases). The CDR3 covers 14 residues. The V end lost 1 base, the J end lost 3 bases, and 9 bases lay between the germline ends. Per the germline V gene, CDR1 is SGHDN and CDR2 is FVKESK.